The 9 T cell receptor beta chains in this list originate from one sample, sequenced in a study of CD8+CD57+ T cells in acquired aplastic anemia. Both TCR beta VDJ combination and CDR3 sequence profiling were carried out. Genomic DNA was the template for this profiling. TCRdb redid the calling of the reads with MiXCR, one entry per CDR3 protein. This sample yields 250,000 to 350,000 distinct CDR3 sequences, of which approximately 56% are seen a single time; around 8% belongs to the top ten. The sequenced material came from sorted CD4+, CD8+, or CD8+CD57+ T cells (not recorded which) from PBMCs. These receptor sequences come from a human donor with severe aplastic anemia or a healthy control (not recorded which).

The CDR3 protein is CASSQVPGTSSYNEQFF. The CDR3 DNA is TGTGCCAGCAGTCAAGTACCCGGGACTAGCTCCTACAATGAGCAGTTCTTC. J is TRBJ2-1 and V is TRBV7-3; 8 nucleotides agree with TRBD2. CDR3 size: 17 residues. The V segment lost 6 bases and the J segment 0 bases; nucleotides outside the gene matches: 10. Germline CDR1 reads SGHTA; CDR2 reads FQGTGA.

This clonotype was seen a few times. DNA of the CDR3: TGCAGTGCTAGAGGACAGGGAAACAGGGACGAGCAGTACTTC. Translation gives CSARGQGNRDEQYF. The chain has TRBV20-1 and TRBJ2-7; TRBD1 matches at 7 bases. Germline CDR1 is DFQATT and CDR2 is SNEGSKA (reference sequence). The CDR3 is 14 residues long. J lost 5 bases, V lost 1 base, and 8 bases had no gene match.

For this clonotype: One end of the junction fails to match germline, which may point to a read error. This sequence joins TRBV7-2 and TRBJ1-3, with D possibly being TRBD1 (6 bases). The germline V gene has CDR1 SGHTA and CDR2 FQGNSA. This CDR3 has 13 amino acids. The DNA for the CDR3 is TGTGCCAGCAACACAGGGTCAGGAAACAACATATATTTT. Its translation is CASNTGSGNNIYF.

The V and J genes are TRBV7-9 and TRBJ2-1; TRBD1 aligns across 9 bases. Germline V gene sequence: CDR1 SEHNR, CDR2 FQNEAQ (reference sequence). The CDR3 spans 15 residues. Trimming removed 6 bases from V and 6 bases from J; junction bases left unmatched: 9. The CDR3 here is CASSQGQGVGNEQFF. DNA of the CDR3: TGTGCCAGCAGTCAGGGACAGGGCGTTGGCAATGAGCAGTTCTTC.

As for this clonotype: This may come from a read error, since a much larger clone is one base off. V and J are TRBV18 and TRBJ1-6; D gene unclear. From germline, CDR1 is KGHSH and CDR2 LQKENI. The CDR3 has 13 amino acids. CDR3 sequence: CASSSNNNSPLYF. The CDR3 coding sequence is TGTGCCAGCTCCTCCAATAATAATTCACCCCTCTACTTT.

The gene calls are TRBV24-1 and TRBJ1-1; 9 nucleotides line up with TRBD1. Germline loops: CDR1 KGHDR, CDR2 SFDVKD. V gave up 4 bases and J gave up 11 bases; unmatched junction bases: 7. This CDR3 comprises 13 residues. The DNA for the CDR3 is TGTGCCACCAGTGAGTCACAGGGGGCGCCCGCTTTCTTT. Translating gives CATSESQGAPAFF.

This sequence joins TRBV25-1 and TRBJ2-1; either TRBD1 or TRBD2 may fit D (5 bases each). The length of the CDR3 is 12 residues. Germline CDR1 reads MGHDK; CDR2 reads SYGVNS. V gave up 5 bases and J gave up 10 bases, with 12 bases separating them. The CDR3 bases are TGTGCCAGCAGTCCAGGGACCTACGAGCAGTTCTTC. Its protein is CASSPGTYEQFF. Filled out from reference TRBV25-1 and TRBJ2-1, the complete variable domain reads EADIYQTPRYLVIGTGKKITLECSQTMGHDKMYWYQQDPGMELHLIHYSYGVNSTEKGDLSSESTVSRIRTEHFPLTLESARPSHTSQYLCASSPGTYEQFFGPGTRLTVL.

J is TRBJ1-1 and V is TRBV25-1; TRBD1 aligns across 7 bases. The trim removed 4 bases at V and 1 base at J, leaving 6 bases unmatched. This CDR3 is 15 amino acids long. Germline V gene data show CDR1 as MGHDK and CDR2 as SYGVNS. Here the CDR3 reads CASSARDRRNTEAFF. CDR3 nucleotide sequence: TGTGCCAGCAGTGCTAGGGACAGAAGGAACACTGAAGCTTTCTTT. The complete variable domain, with remaining parts taken from reference TRBV25-1 and TRBJ1-1, reads EADIYQTPRYLVIGTGKKITLECSQTMGHDKMYWYQQDPGMELHLIHYSYGVNSTEKGDLSSESTVSRIRTEHFPLTLESARPSHTSQYLCASSARDRRNTEAFFGQGTRLTVV.

This clonotype was seen at least ten times. This chain links TRBV4-2 with TRBJ2-3, with D perhaps matching TRBD1 or TRBD2 (7 bases each). V shed 0 bases and J shed 3 bases, with 13 bases lying between them. The CDR3 is made up of 16 amino acids. CDR1 LGHNA and CDR2 YNFKEQ come from the germline V gene. The CDR3 DNA is TGTGCCAGCAGCCAAGATTGGCAGGGGGGGACAGATACGCAGTATTTT. Encoded protein: CASSQDWQGGTDTQYF.